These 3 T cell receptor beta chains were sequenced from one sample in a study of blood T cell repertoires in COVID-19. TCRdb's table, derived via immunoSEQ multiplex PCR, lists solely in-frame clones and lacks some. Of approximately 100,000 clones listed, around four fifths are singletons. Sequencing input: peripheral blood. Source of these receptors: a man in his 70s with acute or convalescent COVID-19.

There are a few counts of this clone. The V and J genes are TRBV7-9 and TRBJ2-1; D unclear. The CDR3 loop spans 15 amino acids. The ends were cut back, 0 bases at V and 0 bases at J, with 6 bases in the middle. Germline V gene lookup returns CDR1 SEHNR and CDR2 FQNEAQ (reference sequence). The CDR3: CASSLARDSYNEQFF. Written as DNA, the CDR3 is TGTGCCAGCAGCTTAGCGCGAGACTCCTACAATGAGCAGTTCTTC.

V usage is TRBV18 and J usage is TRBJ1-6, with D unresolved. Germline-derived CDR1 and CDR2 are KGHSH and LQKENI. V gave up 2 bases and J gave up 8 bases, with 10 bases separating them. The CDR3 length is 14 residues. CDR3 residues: CASSPGRLDSPLHF. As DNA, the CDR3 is TGTGCCAGCTCACCAGGCAGGTTGGATTCACCCCTCCACTTT.

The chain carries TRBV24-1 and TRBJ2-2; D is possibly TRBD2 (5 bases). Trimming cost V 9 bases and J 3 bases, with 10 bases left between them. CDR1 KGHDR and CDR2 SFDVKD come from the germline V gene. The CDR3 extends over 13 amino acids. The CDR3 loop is CATGAGDTGELFF. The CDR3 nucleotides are TGTGCCACCGGAGCCGGGGACACCGGGGAGCTGTTTTTT.